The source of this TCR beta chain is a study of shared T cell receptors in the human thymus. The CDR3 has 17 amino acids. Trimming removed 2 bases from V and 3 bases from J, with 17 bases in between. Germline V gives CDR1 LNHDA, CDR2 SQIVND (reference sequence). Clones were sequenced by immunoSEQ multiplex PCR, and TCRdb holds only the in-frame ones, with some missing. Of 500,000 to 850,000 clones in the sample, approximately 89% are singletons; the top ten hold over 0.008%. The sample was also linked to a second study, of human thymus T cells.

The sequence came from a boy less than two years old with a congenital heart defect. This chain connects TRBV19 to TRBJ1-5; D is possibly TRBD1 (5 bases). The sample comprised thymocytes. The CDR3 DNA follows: TGTGCCAGTAGTATAATTCGGCAGGGCCCCTCCAATCAGCCCCAGCATTTT. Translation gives CASSIIRQGPSNQPQHF.